The 21 T cell receptor beta chains reported below all come from one sample, sequenced in a study of Graves' ophthalmopathy and Graves' hyperthyroidism. Investigators amplified TCR beta CDR3 regions from RNA transcripts. First-round RT-PCR employed HTBI primers, with a second-round multiplex PCR after it. From the multiplex PCR reads, TCRdb called clonotypes with MiXCR, one entry per CDR3 protein. The sample has about 170,000 distinct CDR3 sequences; 30% to 45% are singletons. Source material: peripheral blood. These receptors came from a woman between 40 and 50 years old with Graves' ophthalmopathy.

There are many counts of this clonotype. This chain links TRBV28 with TRBJ1-1; tentatively, D is TRBD1 (5 bases). Trimming cost V 10 bases and J 8 bases, with 17 bases left between them. Looked up from germline, CDR1 is MDHEN and CDR2 is SYDVKM. The CDR3 runs to 12 residues. The CDR3 loop is CATRGTAEEAFF. CDR3 DNA: TGTGCCACCCGGGGGACGGCCGAAGAAGCTTTCTTT.

This sequence joins TRBV12-3 or TRBV12-4 and TRBJ2-5; D is perhaps TRBD1 (5 bases). The V end lost 3 bases, the J end lost 1 base, and 15 bases lay between the germline ends. The CDR3 has 16 residues. The CDR3, as DNA: TGTGCCAGCAGTTTGCGTTCCCTTGACAGCCAAGAGACCCAGTACTTC. Translated: CASSLRSLDSQETQYF.

The chain has TRBV6-2 or TRBV6-3 and TRBJ2-5; no reliable D call. Germline V gene sequence: CDR1 MNHEY, CDR2 SVGEGT. The CDR3 is 10 amino acids. V lost 8 bases and J 5 bases, leaving 6 bases between the germline ends. The CDR3 protein is CASGWETQYF. The CDR3 bases are TGTGCCAGCGGTTGGGAGACCCAGTACTTC.

This clonotype was recorded at least ten times. V gene TRBV12-3 or TRBV12-4 combines with J gene TRBJ2-7, with 8 positions matching TRBD1. With 6 bases clipped from V and 3 bases from J, the junction kept 7 bases outside the gene matches. The CDR3 consists of 14 residues. The CDR3 DNA reads TGTGCCAGCAGGTTAAGGACAGGGTTCTACGAGCAGTACTTC. As protein: CASRLRTGFYEQYF.

This clonotype was found many times. The chain recombines TRBV20-1 with TRBJ1-5; 7 bases line up with TRBD1. This CDR3 region has 17 residues. The germline gives CDR1 DFQATT, CDR2 SNEGSKA (reference sequence). With 3 bases clipped from V and 0 bases from J, the junction kept 11 bases outside the gene matches. CDR3 sequence: CSASEGAGGHSNQPQHF. The CDR3 DNA reads as TGCAGTGCTAGTGAGGGGGCGGGGGGCCATAGCAATCAGCCCCAGCATTTT.

Ten or more counts support this clonotype. This chain uses TRBV5-1 with TRBJ2-7, with no clear D. Germline loops: CDR1 SGHRS, CDR2 YFSETQ. The CDR3 is made up of 15 amino acids. V was shortened by 5 bases and J by 1 base, with 16 bases between the two germline ends. The CDR3 loop is CASSTRPVSSYEQYF. CDR3 sequence (DNA): TGCGCCAGCAGTACTCGGCCAGTTTCTTCCTACGAGCAGTACTTC. The full variable domain, in which reference TRBV5-1 and TRBJ2-7 provide the parts outside the CDR3, is KAGVTQTPRYLIKTRGQQVTLSCSPISGHRSVSWYQQTPGQGLQFLFEYFSETQRNKGNFPGRFSGRQFSNSRSEMNVSTLELGDSALYLCASSTRPVSSYEQYFGPGTRLTVT.

This clonotype was counted ten times or more. The V call is TRBV7-2, the J call TRBJ2-5; perhaps TRBD2 as D (7 bases). There are 14 residues in the CDR3. Germline V gene sequence: CDR1 SGHTA, CDR2 FQGNSA. The V and J ends lost 1 base and 4 bases respectively, with 10 bases between them. The CDR3 DNA reads as TGTGCCAGCAGCTTAGAGGGGGGGGTAGAGACCCAGTACTTC. This encodes CASSLEGGVETQYF.

This clonotype was counted many times. V and J are TRBV19 and TRBJ2-7, with D unresolved. Germline V gene lookup returns CDR1 LNHDA and CDR2 SQIVND (reference sequence). CDR3 size: 13 residues. V dropped 1 base and J dropped 1 base, with 5 bases sitting between them. In DNA form, the CDR3 reads TGTGCCAGTAGTATAGGACCGTCCTACGAGCAGTACTTC. This gives the protein CASSIGPSYEQYF.

This clonotype was seen many times. The rearrangement links TRBV7-3 to TRBJ1-2; D gene uncertain. With 5 bases removed from V and 3 bases from J, the gap between germline ends came to 22 bases. The CDR3 runs to 17 residues. Germline CDR1 and CDR2: SGHTA and FQGTGA. The CDR3 coding sequence is TGTGCCAGCAGCCTTTACGGACTCCTCGGCGGGGACTATGGCTACACCTTC. Translation: CASSLYGLLGGDYGYTF. The whole variable domain, remainder taken from reference TRBV7-3 and TRBJ1-2, is GAGVSQTPSNKVTEKGKYVELRCDPISGHTALYWYRQSLGQGPEFLIYFQGTGAADDSGLPNDRFFAVRPEGSVSTLKIQRTERGDSAVYLCASSLYGLLGGDYGYTFGSGTRLTVV.

V gene TRBV12-3 or TRBV12-4 combines with J gene TRBJ2-5; possibly TRBD2 for D (6 bases). The CDR3 runs 15 residues. With 5 bases removed from V and 2 bases from J, the gap between germline ends came to 15 bases. The CDR3 sequence is CASSAGTQFQETQYF. CDR3 sequence (DNA): TGTGCCAGCAGTGCTGGGACTCAATTTCAAGAGACCCAGTACTTC.

This clonotype was observed many times. The chain recombines TRBV20-1 with TRBJ2-3; the D is unclear. Trimming removed 0 bases at V and 0 bases at J, with 7 bases between. Germline V gene sequence: CDR1 DFQATT, CDR2 SNEGSKA (reference sequence). The CDR3 is made up of 14 amino acids. CDR3 bases: TGCAGTGCTAGAGATACAGCTAGCACAGATACGCAGTATTTT. Its translation: CSARDTASTDTQYF.

At least ten counts were recorded for this clonotype. The chain is built from TRBV12-3 or TRBV12-4 and TRBJ1-2; the match to TRBD1 covers 7 bases. The junction had 2 bases not matched to a gene; V was cut back by 3 bases and J by 1 base. The CDR3 has 14 amino acids. In nucleotides, the CDR3 is TGTGCCAGCAGTTTCGACAGGGTTAACTATGGCTACACCTTC. This gives the protein CASSFDRVNYGYTF.

V is TRBV7-8 and J is TRBJ2-7; 7 nucleotides agree with TRBD2. CDR1 is SGHVS and CDR2 is FQNEAQ in the germline V gene. The trim removed 3 bases at V and 2 bases at J, leaving 4 bases unmatched. The length of the CDR3 is 14 residues. The CDR3 DNA reads TGTGCCAGCAGCTTCGCTAGCGGCACCTACGAGCAGTACTTC. Amino acid sequence: CASSFASGTYEQYF.

The chain recombines TRBV6-2 or TRBV6-3 with TRBJ1-5; perhaps TRBD1 as D (6 bases). The germline CDR1 and CDR2 sequences are MNHEY and SVGEGT. There are 14 residues in the CDR3. V was shortened by 8 bases and J by 2 bases, with 13 bases between the two germline ends. The CDR3 sequence: CASFPGAGNQPQHF. The DNA of the CDR3 is TGTGCCAGCTTTCCAGGGGCGGGCAATCAGCCCCAGCATTTT.

The chain recombines TRBV10-2 with TRBJ2-2; 14 positions match TRBD2. Trimming took 4 bases from V and 9 from J; bases not matched to a gene: 7. Looked up from germline, CDR1 is WSHSY and CDR2 is SAAADI. This CDR3 has 16 residues. The CDR3 nucleotides read TGCGCCAGCAGTGGCGGGACTAGCGGGAGTCCCCGGGAGCTGTTTTTT. Protein: CASSGGTSGSPRELFF.

V usage is TRBV20-1 and J usage is TRBJ2-7; D is possibly TRBD1 (6 bases). The CDR3 length is 12 residues. V lost 3 bases and J 6 bases, leaving 12 bases between the germline ends. The germline CDR1 and CDR2 sequences are DFQATT and SNEGSKA (reference sequence). The CDR3 bases are TGCAGTGCTAGGGTGGGGGCCCTCGAGCAGTACTTC. It is translated as CSARVGALEQYF.

V usage is TRBV28 and J usage is TRBJ1-5, with D unclear. CDR1 is MDHEN, CDR2 SYDVKM, per germline. The CDR3 loop spans 18 amino acids. Trimming removed 5 bases from V and 0 bases from J, with 20 bases in between. For the CDR3, the DNA is TGTGCCAGCAGTCCACTAGGCCCCGACACCTTTAGCAATCAGCCCCAGCATTTT. Translation gives CASSPLGPDTFSNQPQHF.

Many counts were recorded for this clonotype. CDR3 bases: TGTGCCAGCAGCCCCAGTCGGGGGAGAGCCGGGGAGCTGTTTTTT. Translation: CASSPSRGRAGELFF. The gene calls are TRBV7-2 and TRBJ2-2; D perhaps matches TRBD2 (6 bases). Trimming stripped 5 bases from V and 6 bases from J, with 16 bases between. CDR3 size: 15 residues. Germline V gene sequence: CDR1 SGHTA, CDR2 FQGNSA.

The CDR3 DNA follows: TGTGCCAGCAGTGAAGCATCACCCCCCGGGGAGCTGTTTTTT. Translation: CASSEASPPGELFF. The V and J genes are TRBV6-1 and TRBJ2-2; D gene unclear. V was clipped by 0 bases and J by 6 bases, with 8 bases between them. The CDR3 totals 14 residues. Germline V CDR1 and CDR2: MNHNS, SASEGT.

The chain has TRBV28 and TRBJ1-5; D possibly corresponds to TRBD1 (6 bases). CDR1 is MDHEN, CDR2 SYDVKM, per germline. The V and J ends lost 2 bases and 1 base respectively, with 12 bases between them. The CDR3 sequence is 16 residues long. The chain's CDR3 is CASSLASGASNQPQHF. The CDR3 nucleotides are TGTGCCAGCAGTTTAGCCTCGGGGGCAAGCAATCAGCCCCAGCATTTT.

This clonotype was found many times. This sequence joins TRBV28 and TRBJ1-2; TRBD1 agrees at 7 bases. The CDR3 runs 14 residues. V lost 6 bases, J lost 6 bases, and 10 bases stayed unmatched. Germline CDR1 reads MDHEN; CDR2 reads SYDVKM. The CDR3 DNA follows: TGTGCCAGCAGCAACCCCCTCAGGGGGAATGGCTACACCTTC. Translating it yields CASSNPLRGNGYTF.